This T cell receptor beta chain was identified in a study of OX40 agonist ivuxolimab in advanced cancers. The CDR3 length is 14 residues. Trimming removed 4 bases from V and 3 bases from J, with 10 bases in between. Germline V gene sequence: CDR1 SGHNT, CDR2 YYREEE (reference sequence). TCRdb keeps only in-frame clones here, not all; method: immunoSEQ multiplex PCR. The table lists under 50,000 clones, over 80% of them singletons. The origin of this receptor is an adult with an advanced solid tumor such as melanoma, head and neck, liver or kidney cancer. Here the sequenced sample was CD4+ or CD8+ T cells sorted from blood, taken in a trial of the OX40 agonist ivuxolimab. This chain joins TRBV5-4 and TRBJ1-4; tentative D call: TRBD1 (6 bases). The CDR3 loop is CASSGRGANEKLFF. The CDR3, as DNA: TGTGCCAGCAGCGGCAGGGGAGCTAATGAAAAACTGTTTTTT.